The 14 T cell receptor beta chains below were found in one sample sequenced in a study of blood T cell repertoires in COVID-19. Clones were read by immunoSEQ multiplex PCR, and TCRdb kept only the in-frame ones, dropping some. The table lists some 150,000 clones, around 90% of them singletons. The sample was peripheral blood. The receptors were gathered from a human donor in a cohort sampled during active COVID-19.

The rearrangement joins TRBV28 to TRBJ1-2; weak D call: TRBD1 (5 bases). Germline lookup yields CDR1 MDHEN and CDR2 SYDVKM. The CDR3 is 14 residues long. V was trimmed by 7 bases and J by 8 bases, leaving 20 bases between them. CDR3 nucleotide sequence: TGTGCCAGCAACAGCTGGAGGGGCGGAGAGGGCTACACCTTC. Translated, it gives CASNSWRGGEGYTF.

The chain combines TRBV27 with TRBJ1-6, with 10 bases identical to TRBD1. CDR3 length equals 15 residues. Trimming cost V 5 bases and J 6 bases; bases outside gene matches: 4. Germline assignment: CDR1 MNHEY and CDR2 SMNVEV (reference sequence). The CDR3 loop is CASSRTGGVNSPLHF. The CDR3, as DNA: TGTGCCAGCAGTCGGACAGGGGGAGTTAATTCACCCCTCCACTTT.

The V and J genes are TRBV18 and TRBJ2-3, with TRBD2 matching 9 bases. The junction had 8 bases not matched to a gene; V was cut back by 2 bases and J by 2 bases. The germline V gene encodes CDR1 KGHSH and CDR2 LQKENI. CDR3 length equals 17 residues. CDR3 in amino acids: CASSPDLTSGPTDTQYF. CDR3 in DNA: TGTGCCAGCTCACCAGACCTAACTAGCGGGCCCACAGATACGCAGTATTTT.

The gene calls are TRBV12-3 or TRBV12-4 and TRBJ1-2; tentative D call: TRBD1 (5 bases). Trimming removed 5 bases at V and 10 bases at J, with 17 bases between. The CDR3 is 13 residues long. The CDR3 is CASSLQGRKVYTF. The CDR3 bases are TGTGCCAGCAGTCTCCAGGGCAGGAAGGTCTACACCTTC.

CDR3 in DNA: TGTGCCAGCAAAGGGGCGGACCAGCGGGGCACCTACGAGCAGTACTTC. Translation: CASKGADQRGTYEQYF. V gene TRBV28 combines with J gene TRBJ2-7; 7 nucleotides align to TRBD2. Germline V CDR1 and CDR2: MDHEN, SYDVKM. J lost 2 bases, V lost 7 bases, and 14 bases had no gene match. CDR3 length: 16 amino acids.

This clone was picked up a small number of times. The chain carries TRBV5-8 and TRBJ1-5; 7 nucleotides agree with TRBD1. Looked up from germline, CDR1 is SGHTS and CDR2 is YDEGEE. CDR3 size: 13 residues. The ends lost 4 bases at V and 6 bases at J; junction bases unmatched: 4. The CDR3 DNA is TGTGCCAGCAGCAGACAGGGAGGTCAGCCCCAGCATTTT. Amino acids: CASSRQGGQPQHF.

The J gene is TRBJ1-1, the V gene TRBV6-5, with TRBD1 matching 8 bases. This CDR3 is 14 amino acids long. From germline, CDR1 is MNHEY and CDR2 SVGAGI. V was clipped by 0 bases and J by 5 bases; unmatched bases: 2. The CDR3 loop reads CASSYSQGATEAFF. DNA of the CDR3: TGTGCCAGCAGTTACTCCCAGGGGGCAACTGAAGCTTTCTTT.

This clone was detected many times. The CDR3 loop is CASSELEAYEQYF. The CDR3 bases are TGTGCCAGCAGTGAACTAGAAGCCTACGAGCAGTACTTC. The gene calls are TRBV6-1 and TRBJ2-7; D is uncertain. The length of the CDR3 is 13 residues. The germline V gene has CDR1 MNHNS and CDR2 SASEGT. Trimming shortened V by 2 bases and J by 2 bases, and 7 bases separated the two germline ends.

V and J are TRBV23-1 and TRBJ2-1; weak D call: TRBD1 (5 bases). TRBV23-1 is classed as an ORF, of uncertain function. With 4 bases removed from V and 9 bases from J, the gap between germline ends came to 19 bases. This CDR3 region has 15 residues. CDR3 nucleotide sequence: TGCGCCAGCAGTCTCCCCCTAGGGGAAGGGATTGAGCAGTTCTTC. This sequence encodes CASSLPLGEGIEQFF.

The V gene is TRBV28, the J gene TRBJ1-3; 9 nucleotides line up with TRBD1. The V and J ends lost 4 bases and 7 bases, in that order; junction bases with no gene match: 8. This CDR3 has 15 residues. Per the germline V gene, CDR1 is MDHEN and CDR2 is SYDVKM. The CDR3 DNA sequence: TGTGCCAGCAGTTCAGGAGGGACAGGGATTAACACCATATATTTT. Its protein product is CASSSGGTGINTIYF. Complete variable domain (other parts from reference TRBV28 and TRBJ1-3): DVKVTQSSRYLVKRTGEKVFLECVQDMDHENMFWYRQDPGLGLRLIYFSYDVKMKEKGDIPEGYSVSREKKERFSLILESASTNQTSMYLCASSSGGTGINTIYFGEGSWLTVV.

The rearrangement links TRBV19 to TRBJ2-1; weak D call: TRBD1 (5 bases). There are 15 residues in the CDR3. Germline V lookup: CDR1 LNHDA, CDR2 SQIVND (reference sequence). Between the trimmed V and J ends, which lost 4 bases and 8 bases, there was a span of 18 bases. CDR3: CASSNQGELVDEQFF. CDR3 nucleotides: TGTGCCAGTAGTAACCAAGGGGAATTGGTCGATGAGCAGTTCTTC.

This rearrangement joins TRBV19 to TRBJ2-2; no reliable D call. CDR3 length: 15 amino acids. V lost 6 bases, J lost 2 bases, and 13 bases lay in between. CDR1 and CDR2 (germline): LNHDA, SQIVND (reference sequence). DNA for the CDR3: TGTGCCAGTAGCCCTGACACGATCAACACCGGGGAGCTGTTTTTT. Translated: CASSPDTINTGELFF.

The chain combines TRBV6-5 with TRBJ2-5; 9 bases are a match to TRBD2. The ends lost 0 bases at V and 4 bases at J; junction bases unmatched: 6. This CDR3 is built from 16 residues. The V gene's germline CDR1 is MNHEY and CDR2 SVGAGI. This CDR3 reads CASSYSGLAGTETQYF. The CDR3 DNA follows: TGTGCCAGCAGTTACTCTGGGCTAGCGGGAACAGAGACCCAGTACTTC.

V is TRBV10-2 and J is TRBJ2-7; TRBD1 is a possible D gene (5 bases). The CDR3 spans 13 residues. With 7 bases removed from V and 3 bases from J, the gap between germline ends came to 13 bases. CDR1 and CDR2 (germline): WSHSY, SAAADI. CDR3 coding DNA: TGCGCCAGCATACCAGGACAAGGCTACGAGCAGTACTTC. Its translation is CASIPGQGYEQYF.